These 6 T cell receptor beta chains originate from one sample sequenced in a study of human T cells and chemical hapten exposure. The sample's time point: patch test 3, about 24 weeks after DPC sensitization. Described treatment: therapeutic diphenylcyclopropenone sensitization with weekly scalp DPC. TCRdb re-analysed the RACE reads in MiXCR, keeping a single row per CDR3 protein. Found here are under 200,000 distinct CDR3 sequences, around a quarter of them singletons; the top ten hold about 2%. Source: whole blood, taken in connection with sensitization to the hapten diphenylcyclopropenone (DPC). All receptors come from a woman aged 18 to 35 with alopecia areata. Some clones in this sample may be carry-over from other donors' samples.

This clonotype was seen only a few times. The chain employs TRBV20-1 and TRBJ2-4; D possibly corresponds to TRBD1 (5 bases). The CDR3 is made up of 13 amino acids. Germline-derived CDR1 and CDR2 are DFQATT and SNEGSKA (reference sequence). Trimming shortened V by 6 bases and J by 5 bases, and 14 bases separated the two germline ends. CDR3 amino acids: CSAPGLAENIQYF. DNA of the CDR3: TGCAGTGCCCCAGGGTTGGCGGAAAACATTCAGTACTTC.

V is TRBV5-1 and J is TRBJ2-5; D uncertain. Trimming took off 4 bases at V and 7 bases at J, with 11 bases between the two ends. Germline-derived CDR1 and CDR2 are SGHRS and YFSETQ. The CDR3 length is 12 residues. The CDR3 bases are TGCGCCAGCAGCCTCCCCCCGGGGACCCAGTACTTC. This sequence encodes CASSLPPGTQYF.

This clonotype was counted between two and nine times. The rearrangement uses TRBV7-9 and TRBJ2-5, with 11 bases aligning to TRBD2. CDR1 and CDR2 from the germline V gene are SEHNR and FQNEAQ (reference sequence). The CDR3 has 16 residues. Trimming removed 1 base from V and 2 bases from J; junction bases left unmatched: 3. The CDR3 bases are TGTGCCAGCAGCTTAGGACTAGCGGGAAGGCAAGAGACCCAGTACTTC. This gives the protein CASSLGLAGRQETQYF.

In this sample, this clonotype turned up many times. The CDR3, as DNA: TGTGCCAGCAGTCTACAAGCCGGGGCTCAGTCAGATACGCAGTATTTT. The encoded protein is CASSLQAGAQSDTQYF. The rearrangement joins TRBV12-3 or TRBV12-4 to TRBJ2-3; D tentatively fits TRBD1 or TRBD2 (5 bases each). The CDR3 loop spans 16 amino acids. V was cut by 5 bases and J by 4 bases, with 19 bases left in between.

This clonotype was seen a handful of times. V usage is TRBV5-6 and J usage is TRBJ2-3, with 10 bases identical to TRBD1. The CDR3 sequence is 18 residues long. Unmatched junction bases numbered 13, after V lost 2 bases and J lost 4 bases. The germline V gene encodes CDR1 SGHDT and CDR2 YYEEEE. Here the CDR3 DNA reads TGTGCCAGCAGCTTCGACAGGGGGCCAGGGTTTGCATCAGATACGCAGTATTTT. It encodes CASSFDRGPGFASDTQYF.

This chain links TRBV7-2 with TRBJ1-1; TRBD1 matches 7 bases. The germline gives CDR1 SGHTA, CDR2 FQGNSA. V shed 5 bases, J shed 8 bases, and the junction held 8 bases outside the gene matches. This CDR3 has 13 amino acids. CDR3 in DNA: TGTGCCAGCAGCGCGTTACCGGGACAGGAAGCTTTCTTT. It yields the protein CASSALPGQEAFF. Full variable domain (rest looked up from reference TRBV7-2 and TRBJ1-1): GAGVSQSPSNKVTEKGKDVELRCDPISGHTALYWYRQSLGQGLEFLIYFQGNSAPDKSGLPSDRFSAERTGGSVSTLTIQRTQQEDSAVYLCASSALPGQEAFFGQGTRLTVV.